This record concerns one TCR beta chain sequence. The data originate from a study of blood T cell repertoires in COVID-19. Background on the study: Spain, Italy and the United States supplied samples that represented acute and convalescent COVID-19. Sources were T cells, B-cell-depleted T cells, or PBMCs; the material itself was cDNA or gDNA.

Germline V gene data show CDR1 as PRHDT and CDR2 as FYEKMQ (reference sequence). The CDR3 has 15 residues. V shed 0 bases and J 5 bases; nucleotides not matched to a gene: 7. Methods used by the authors: Reference gene primer amplification in the assay estimated nucleated cell counts. Using immunoSEQ multiplex PCR, the repertoire was profiled, and TCRdb retains in-frame clones only, with some absent. V, J and clone size were drawn from that table, and D and trimming were deduced from the DNA. The data contain over 20,000 clones, approximately 88% of them singletons. The origin of this receptor is a human donor in a cohort sampled during active COVID-19. The chain links TRBV13 to TRBJ2-7; 7 positions match TRBD2. The source material was peripheral blood. This chain's CDR3 is CASSLGGTIRHEQYF. The CDR3 DNA follows: TGTGCCAGCAGCTTAGGCGGGACTATTCGCCACGAGCAGTACTTC.